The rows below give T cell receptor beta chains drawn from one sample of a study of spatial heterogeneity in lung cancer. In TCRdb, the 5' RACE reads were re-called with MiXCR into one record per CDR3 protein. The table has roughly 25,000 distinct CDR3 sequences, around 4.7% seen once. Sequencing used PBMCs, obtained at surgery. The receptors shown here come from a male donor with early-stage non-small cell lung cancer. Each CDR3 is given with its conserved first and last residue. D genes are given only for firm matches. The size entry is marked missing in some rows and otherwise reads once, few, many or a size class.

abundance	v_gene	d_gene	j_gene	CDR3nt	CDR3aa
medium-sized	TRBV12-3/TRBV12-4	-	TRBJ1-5	TGTGCCAGCAGTTTGCCCGGGGGCGGTCAGCCCCAGCATTTT	CASSLPGGGQPQHF
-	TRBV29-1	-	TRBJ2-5	TGCAGCGTTGTCGAAGAGACCCAGTACTTC	CSVVEETQYF
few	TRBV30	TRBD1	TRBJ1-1	TGTGCCTGGGACAGGGGGCTGGGCACTGAAGCTTTCTTT	CAWDRGLGTEAFF
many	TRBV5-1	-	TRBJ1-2	TGCGCCAGCACCTACTCCCCTATTTTCCGCCAAGGCGGCTACACCTTC	CASTYSPIFRQGGYTF
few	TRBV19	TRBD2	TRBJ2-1	TGTGCCAGTCAGACTAGCGGGGCTTACTACAATGAGCAGTTCTTC	CASQTSGAYYNEQFF
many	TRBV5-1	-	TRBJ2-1	TGCGCCAGCAGCTCGGGCGAAGCTCCAAATGAGCAGTTCTTC	CASSSGEAPNEQFF
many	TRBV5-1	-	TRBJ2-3	TGCGCCAGCAGCTTCTACGGGCCTGACACAGATACGCAGTATTTT	CASSFYGPDTDTQYF
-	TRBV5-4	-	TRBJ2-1	TGTGCCAGCAGCTTGGGGTCCCCCGGCTCCTACAATGAGCAGTTCTTC	CASSLGSPGSYNEQFF
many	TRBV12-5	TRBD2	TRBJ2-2	TGTGCTAGTGGCTCTAGCGGGAACACCGGGGAGCTGTTTTTT	CASGSSGNTGELFF
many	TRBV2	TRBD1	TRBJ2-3	TGTGCCAGCAGATCGGACAGGGGGTGGACAGATACGCAGTATTTT	CASRSDRGWTDTQYF
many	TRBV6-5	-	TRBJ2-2	TGTGCCAGCGGCCAAAACACCGGGGAGCTGTTTTTT	CASGQNTGELFF
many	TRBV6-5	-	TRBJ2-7	TGTGCCAGCAGGGTAAGACAGAGTCCCACTTCGGAGCAGTACTTC	CASRVRQSPTSEQYF
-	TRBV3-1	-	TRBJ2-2	TGTGCCAGCAGCCAAGATTCTCCTAGCCTGGACGGGGAGCTGTTTTTT	CASSQDSPSLDGELFF
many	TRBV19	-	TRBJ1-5	TGTGCCAGTACCAAGGGGTTCGAGAGGCAGCCCCAGCATTTT	CASTKGFERQPQHF
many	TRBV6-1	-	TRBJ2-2	TGTGCCAGCAAGGGGGAGTTGGCTGGGGACACCGGGGAGCTGTTTTTT	CASKGELAGDTGELFF
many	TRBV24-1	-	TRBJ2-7	TGTGCCACCAGTGATTTAGACGAGCAGTACTTC	CATSDLDEQYF
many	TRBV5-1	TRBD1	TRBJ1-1	TGCGCCAGCTTTACGTACAGGGGGCCTAACACTGAAGCTTTCTTT	CASFTYRGPNTEAFF